This T cell receptor (beta chain) was identified in a study of early T cells in non-severe SARS-CoV-2 infection. TCRdb re-called the 5' RACE reads through MiXCR, storing one row per CDR3 protein. This sample has some 36,000 distinct CDR3 sequences; 6.3% occur once, and the top ten carry approximately 6%. The sample comprised whole blood. This TCR was recovered from an adult who was a healthcare worker with PCR-confirmed SARS-CoV-2 infection or an uninfected control (not recorded which).

CDR3 in amino acids: CASSSLRGPEAFF. CDR3 DNA sequence: TGTGCCAGCAGCTCTCTCAGGGGTCCGGAAGCTTTCTTT. V usage is TRBV11-2 and J usage is TRBJ1-1; D perhaps matches TRBD1 (6 bases). The V end lost 4 bases, the J end lost 8 bases, and 14 bases lay between the germline ends. CDR1 SGHAT and CDR2 FQNNGV come from the germline V gene. This CDR3 comprises 13 residues. The complete variable domain, with remaining parts taken from reference TRBV11-2 and TRBJ1-1, reads EAGVAQSPRYKIIEKRQSVAFWCNPISGHATLYWYQQILGQGPKLLIQFQNNGVVDDSQLPKDRFSAERLKGVDSTLKIQPAKLEDSAVYLCASSSLRGPEAFFGQGTRLTVV.